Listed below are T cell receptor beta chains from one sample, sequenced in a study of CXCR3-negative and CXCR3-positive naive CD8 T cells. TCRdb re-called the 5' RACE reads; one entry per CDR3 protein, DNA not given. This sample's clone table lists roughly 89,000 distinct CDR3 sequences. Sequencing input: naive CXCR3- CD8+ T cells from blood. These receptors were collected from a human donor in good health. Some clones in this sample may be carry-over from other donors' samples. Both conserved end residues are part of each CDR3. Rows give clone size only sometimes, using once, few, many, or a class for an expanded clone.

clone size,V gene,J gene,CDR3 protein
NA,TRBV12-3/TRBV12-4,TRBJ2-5,CASKGTNQETQYF
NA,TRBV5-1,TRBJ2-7,CASSHDMGGEQYF
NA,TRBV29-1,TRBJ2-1,CSVSGSLSFNEQFF
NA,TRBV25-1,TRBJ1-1,CATVGGRRNTEAFF
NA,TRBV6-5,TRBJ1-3,CAGGTGSAGNTIYF
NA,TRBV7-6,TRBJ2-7,CASSSERGRAYEQYF
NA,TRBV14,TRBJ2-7,CASGTVSYEQYF
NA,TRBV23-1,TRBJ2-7,CASSSSRLAGLIYEQYF
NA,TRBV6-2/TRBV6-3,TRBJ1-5,CASSRYRASNQPQHF
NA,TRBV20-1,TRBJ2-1,CSARNRDRNNEQFF
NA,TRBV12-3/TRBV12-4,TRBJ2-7,CASSHGGYEQYF
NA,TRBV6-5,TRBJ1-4,CASSYAWGTGGFTNEKLFF
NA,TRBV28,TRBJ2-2,CASSSQANTGELFF
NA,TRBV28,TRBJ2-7,CASRGPGRGEGSYEQYF
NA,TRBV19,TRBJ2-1,CASMGTYNEQFF
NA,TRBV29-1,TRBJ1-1,CSVGGGMGQPNTEAFF
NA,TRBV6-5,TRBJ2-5,CASSYSLYRFQETQYF
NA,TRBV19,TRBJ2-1,CASSMEGLAGWNEQFF
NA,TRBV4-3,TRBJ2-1,CASSQERVSNEQFF
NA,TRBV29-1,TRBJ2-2,CSARTGAGELFF
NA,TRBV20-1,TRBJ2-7,CSAMLEGTYEQYF
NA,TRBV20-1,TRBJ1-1,CSARDPGQPLVFF
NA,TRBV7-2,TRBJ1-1,CASSPGQDHTEAFF
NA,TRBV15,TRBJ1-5,CATTSGTGIQPQHF
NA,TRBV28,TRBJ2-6,CASQRVSGANVLTF
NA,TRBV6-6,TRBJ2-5,CASTLAGVQETQYF
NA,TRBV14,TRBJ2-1,CASSQVLADSYTEQFF
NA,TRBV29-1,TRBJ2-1,CSVERLDSNEQFF
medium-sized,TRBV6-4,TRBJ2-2,CASRTGAWTGELFF
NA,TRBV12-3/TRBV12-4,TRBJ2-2,CASSRGADNGELFF
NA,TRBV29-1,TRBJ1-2,CSVLGGYGYTF
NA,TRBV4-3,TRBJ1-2,CASSQVLGQGDGYTF
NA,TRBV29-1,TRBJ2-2,CSVVGAYTGELFF
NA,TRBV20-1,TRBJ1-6,CSGRGQGSSYNSPLHF
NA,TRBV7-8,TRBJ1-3,CASSLHIGPGNTIYF
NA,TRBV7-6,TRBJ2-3,CASTLAGDYTDTQYF
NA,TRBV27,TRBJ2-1,CASSSHRGDNEQFF
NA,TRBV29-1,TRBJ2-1,CSAEVGETYNEQFF
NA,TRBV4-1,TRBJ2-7,CASSQNVPEHEQYF
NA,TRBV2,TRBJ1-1,CASRGGTATMNTEAFF
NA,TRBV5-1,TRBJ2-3,CASSEGLAGAPHTQYF
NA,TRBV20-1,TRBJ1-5,CSARPAGFNQPQHF
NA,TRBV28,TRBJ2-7,CASRAGTSGSYEQYF
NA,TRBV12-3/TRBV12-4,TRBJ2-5,CASSLIRVAGGGETQYF
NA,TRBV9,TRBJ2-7,CASSVEGNPGGEQYF
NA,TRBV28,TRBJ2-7,CASSPGVMLGQYF
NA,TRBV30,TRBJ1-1,CAWSVRLERGVTSFF
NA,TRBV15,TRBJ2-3,CATSRDRGGTDTQYF
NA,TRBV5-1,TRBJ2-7,CASSWTSPYEQYF
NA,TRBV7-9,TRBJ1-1,CASSFRDDEAFF
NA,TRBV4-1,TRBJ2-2,CASPPDDRHTNTGELFF
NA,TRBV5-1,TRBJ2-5,CASRFGTAQETQYF
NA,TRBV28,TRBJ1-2,CASSLEVAANYGYTF
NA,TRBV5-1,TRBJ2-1,CASSSNILTGGIDEQFF
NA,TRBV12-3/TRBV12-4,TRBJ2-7,CASSRGTVHEQYF
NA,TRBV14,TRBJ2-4,CARHRQGGFVLAKNIQYF
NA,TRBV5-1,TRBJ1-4,CASSLAAPGEKLFF
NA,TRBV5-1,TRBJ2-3,CASSLAAGGQTDTQYF
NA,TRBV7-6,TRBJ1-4,CASSTATNEKLFF
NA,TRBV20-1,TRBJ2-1,CSARGGRAYNEQFF